What follows are 6 T cell receptor beta chains derived from one specimen sequenced in a study of T cell repertoires in cytomegalovirus infection. Their specific antigens are unknown. TCRdb re-derived calls from the reads in MiXCR, one entry per CDR3 protein. The sample lists hundreds of thousands of distinct CDR3 sequences, approximately 32% occurring once. This specimen consisted of cultured PBMCs, obtained from culture after CMV antigen stimulation. The receptors here all came from a human donor in good health (CMV status not recorded). Some clones in this sample may be carry-over from other donors' samples.

This clonotype was observed a handful of times. The chain has TRBV6-1 and TRBJ2-1; D perhaps matches TRBD1 (6 bases). This CDR3 comprises 14 residues. Germline CDR1 reads MNHNS; CDR2 reads SASEGT. Trimming pared 1 base from V and 9 bases from J, leaving 13 bases between. CDR3 sequence reads: CASSEGTGKSEQFF. The CDR3 bases are TGTGCCAGCAGTGAAGGAACAGGGAAGAGTGAGCAGTTCTTC.

The gene calls are TRBV7-9 and TRBJ1-5; the D is unclear. The CDR3 totals 14 residues. V dropped 6 bases and J dropped 3 bases, with 12 bases sitting between them. Germline V gives CDR1 SEHNR, CDR2 FQNEAQ (reference sequence). The CDR3 region has the DNA TGTGCCAGCAGATCAAAGGGCCCCAATCAGCCCCAGCATTTT. Translating it yields CASRSKGPNQPQHF.

There are many counts of this clonotype. One end of the junction varies from germline; a read error may be responsible. This chain uses TRBV7-2 with TRBJ2-3; D remains unclear. CDR3 length: 12 residues. CDR1 and CDR2 (germline): SGHTA, FQGNSA. Here the CDR3 reads CASSLSSDTQYF. CDR3 sequence (DNA): TGCGCCAGCAGCTTGAGCTCAGATACGCAGTATTTT.

This chain connects TRBV5-1 to TRBJ1-6, with 8 bases lining up with TRBD1. Losses at the gene ends were 4 bases for V and 5 bases for J; bases not matched to a gene: 2. This CDR3 is 14 amino acids long. The V gene's germline CDR1 is SGHRS and CDR2 YFSETQ. CDR3 nucleotides: TGCGCCAGCAGCCCAGGGGGCGATAATTCACCCCTCCACTTT. Protein product: CASSPGGDNSPLHF.

This chain uses TRBV6-5 with TRBJ1-2; D ambiguous. This CDR3 is 12 amino acids long. CDR1 and CDR2 (germline): MNHEY, SVGAGI. The V end was cut by 7 bases, the J end by 8 bases, with 14 bases between. As DNA, the CDR3 is TGTGCCAGCATTAACGGGAATGGAGGCTACACCTTC. This translates into CASINGNGGYTF.

This clonotype was recorded many times. V and J are TRBV7-2 and TRBJ2-7; D unclear. Trimming pared 1 base from V and 0 bases from J, leaving 7 bases between. Germline CDR1 and CDR2: SGHTA and FQGNSA. CDR3 size: 14 residues. This chain's CDR3 is CASSLDSHSYEQYF. The CDR3 DNA is TGTGCCAGCAGCTTAGACTCCCACTCCTACGAGCAGTACTTC.